Described below is a single T cell receptor (beta chain) sequence and its context. Its target is unknown. Treatment meaning: oral pan-JAK inhibitor, 5-10 mg twice daily. The data were obtained in a study of CD8+ T cells in alopecia areata. Study-wide findings and caveats: Scalp and blood retained many expanded lesional clones during tofacitinib.

CDR3 length equals 16 residues. The germline V gene has CDR1 MRHNA and CDR2 SNTAGT. Trimming shortened V by 3 bases and J by 10 bases, and 24 bases separated the two germline ends. Extracted RNA was reverse transcribed, and the resulting cDNA served as sequencing template. Assay: immunoSEQ multiplex PCR; the TCRdb copy retains only in-frame clones and omits some. The data show 150,000 to 200,000 clones, with roughly 60% seen just once and around 15% held by the top ten. Sample: CD4+ T cells sorted from blood, taken at approximately week 60, from a patient treated with tofacitinib. This chain links TRBV6-4 with TRBJ1-2; a possible D gene is TRBD1 (5 bases). The source of this sequence is a human donor with alopecia areata. CDR3 sequence (DNA): TGTGCCAGCAGTGATTCTGCCGGGGGAGACAGCAGATCCTACACCTTC. Its translation: CASSDSAGGDSRSYTF.